The entry below gives a single TCR beta chain sequence along with its context. CDR1 is ENHRY and CDR2 is SYGVKD in the germline V gene. V shed 4 bases and J shed 6 bases, with 22 bases lying between them. This CDR3 spans 16 amino acids. This sample stems from a study of T cell responses to AZD1222 COVID-19 vaccine. Assay used: immunoSEQ multiplex PCR; TCRdb lists only in-frame clones, some missing. The table records about 120,000 clones, approximately 83% of them present only once. Sample: peripheral blood, taken on day 0 of AZD1222 vaccination. The receptor comes from an adult in good health. The chain couples TRBV10-3 to TRBJ2-7, with D possibly being TRBD1 (6 bases). CDR3 loop: CAISGIPTGLGFEQYF. For the CDR3, the DNA is TGTGCCATCAGTGGGATACCGACAGGCCTCGGGTTCGAGCAGTACTTC.